The 6 T cell receptor beta chains presented below share a single source sample, sequenced in a study of blood T cell repertoires in COVID-19. Repertoires were generated with immunoSEQ multiplex PCR, while TCRdb's copy carries only in-frame clones and drops some. Of 200,000 to 250,000 clones in the sample, more than 80% were seen once. The sequenced sample consisted of peripheral blood. These TCRs come from a young man who had recovered from COVID-19.

To note about this clone: Other DNA sequences within the sample encode an identical CDR3. The chain employs TRBV11-3 and TRBJ1-1; D perhaps matches TRBD1 (5 bases). This CDR3 has 14 amino acids. The V gene lost 0 bases and the J gene lost 2 bases, with 7 bases spanning the gap. Germline CDR1 reads SGHNT; CDR2 reads YENEEA. The CDR3 loop is CASSLDQGNTEAFF. The CDR3 nucleotides are TGTGCCAGCAGCTTAGACCAGGGAAACACTGAAGCTTTCTTT. The whole variable domain, filled in from reference TRBV11-3 and TRBJ1-1, reads EAGVVQSPRYKIIEKKQPVAFWCNPISGHNTLYWYLQNLGQGPELLIRYENEEAVDDSQLPKDRFSAERLKGVDSTLKIQPAELGDSAVYLCASSLDQGNTEAFFGQGTRLTVV.

The chain is built from TRBV19 and TRBJ1-5; 7 nucleotides align to TRBD1. J lost 6 bases, V lost 7 bases, and 9 bases had no gene match. The germline CDR1 and CDR2 sequences are LNHDA and SQIVND (reference sequence). This CDR3 spans 14 amino acids. CDR3 DNA: TGTGCCAGTAATCCGACAGGGATCCGTCAGCCCCAGCATTTT. This sequence encodes CASNPTGIRQPQHF.

The chain recombines TRBV27 with TRBJ1-4; D not certain. Per the germline V gene, CDR1 is MNHEY and CDR2 is SMNVEV (reference sequence). V lost 6 bases to trimming and J lost 8 bases, with 13 bases between them. This CDR3 region has 13 residues. The CDR3 nucleotides read TGTGCCAGCAGCACAGCCTACCGGGAAAAACTGTTTTTT. The encoded protein is CASSTAYREKLFF.

The chain carries TRBV27 and TRBJ1-5; D remains unclear. The CDR3 is 13 residues long. Trimming took off 7 bases at V and 3 bases at J, with 10 bases between the two ends. CDR1 and CDR2 from the germline V gene are MNHEY and SMNVEV (reference sequence). CDR3 residues: CASTPGYNQPQHF. The CDR3 DNA reads as TGTGCCAGCACCCCGGGTTACAATCAGCCCCAGCATTTT.

This chain joins TRBV5-1 and TRBJ2-1; unclear D gene. This CDR3 region has 14 residues. Germline CDR1 SGHRS, CDR2 YFSETQ. V was pared by 0 bases and J by 3 bases, with 7 bases between. The CDR3 DNA follows: TGCGCCAGCAGCTTGGGGAGTAACTACAATGAGCAGTTCTTC. It specifies CASSLGSNYNEQFF.

J is TRBJ2-7 and V is TRBV29-1; TRBD1 might be the D (6 bases). Per germline, CDR1 SQVTM and CDR2 ANQGSEA. This CDR3 has 19 residues. Trimming stripped 2 bases from V and 4 bases from J, with 30 bases between. CDR3 in DNA: TGCAGCGTTGAAAAGCAGGCCGGGTTGTTGCAGGGGTACGGATACGAGCAGTACTTC. Translated: CSVEKQAGLLQGYGYEQYF.